These 11 T cell receptor beta chains originate from one sample sequenced in a study of graft-versus-host responses after intestinal transplantation. Profiling relied on immunoSEQ multiplex PCR, and the TCRdb table lists in-frame clones only, not all of them. The data hold about 71,000 clones, with about 92% observed a single time. For these TCRs, the target antigens are not known. This material consisted of unstimulated CD8+ T cells sorted from spleen or lymph node cells, taken before intestinal transplant. The receptors were gathered from a human donor who received an intestinal transplant.

This chain joins TRBV13 and TRBJ2-1; D might be TRBD1 (6 bases). There are 11 residues in the CDR3. Trimming shortened V by 8 bases and J by 9 bases, and 11 bases separated the two germline ends. Germline values: CDR1 PRHDT, CDR2 FYEKMQ (reference sequence). CDR3 in DNA: TGTGCCAGCGTTGGGGGCAGTGAGCAGTTCTTC. Its protein product is CASVGGSEQFF.

The rearrangement links TRBV2 to TRBJ2-7; 9 bases line up with TRBD2. Germline CDR1 SNHLY, CDR2 FYNNEI. The V and J ends lost 2 bases and 7 bases, in that order; junction bases with no gene match: 21. This CDR3 has 19 residues. The CDR3 spells CASSERPIWVAGAGGEQYF. The DNA of the CDR3 is TGTGCCAGCAGTGAAAGGCCTATCTGGGTAGCGGGGGCCGGGGGGGAGCAGTACTTC. The full variable domain, rest sourced from reference TRBV2 and TRBJ2-7, is EPEVTQTPSHQVTQMGQEVILRCVPISNHLYFYWYRQILGQKVEFLVSFYNNEISEKSEIFDDQFSVERPDGSNFTLKIRSTKLEDSAMYFCASSERPIWVAGAGGEQYFGPGTRLTVT.

This chain joins TRBV9 and TRBJ2-5; possibly TRBD2 for D (6 bases). The CDR3 spans 14 residues. The germline V gene encodes CDR1 SGDLS and CDR2 YYNGEE. Trimming shortened V by 3 bases and J by 5 bases, and 14 bases separated the two germline ends. CDR3 sequence (DNA): TGTGCCAGCAGCGAAGGGGTTCGGGGGGAGACCCAGTACTTC. It yields the protein CASSEGVRGETQYF. Filled out from reference TRBV9 and TRBJ2-5, the complete variable domain reads DSGVTQTPKHLITATGQRVTLRCSPRSGDLSVYWYQQSLDQGLQFLIQYYNGEERAKGNILERFSAQQFPDLHSELNLSSLELGDSALYFCASSEGVRGETQYFGPGTRLLVL.

The V call is TRBV5-6, the J call TRBJ2-7; D gene ambiguous. V dropped 0 bases and J dropped 1 base, with 5 bases sitting between them. This CDR3 has 13 amino acids. Germline loops: CDR1 SGHDT, CDR2 YYEEEE. The CDR3 DNA is TGTGCCAGCAGCTTGGCCGCGTCCTACGAGCAGTACTTC. Its protein is CASSLAASYEQYF.

This clone was observed once. This chain connects TRBV9 to TRBJ2-7; 7 bases are shared with TRBD2. Germline assignment: CDR1 SGDLS and CDR2 YYNGEE. Trimming cost V 3 bases and J 2 bases; bases outside gene matches: 8. This CDR3 spans 15 amino acids. The CDR3 DNA reads as TGTGCCAGCAGCGGTGGGGCTAGCGGAACCTACGAGCAGTACTTC. It translates to CASSGGASGTYEQYF.

The chain uses TRBV19 and TRBJ1-1; 7 bases map to TRBD1. This CDR3 spans 16 amino acids. Trimming cost V 3 bases and J 3 bases; bases outside gene matches: 10. CDR1 and CDR2 from the germline V gene are LNHDA and SQIVND (reference sequence). The CDR3 here is CASSILRHRGDTEAFF. CDR3 nucleotide sequence: TGTGCCAGTAGTATCCTCCGACACAGGGGAGACACTGAAGCTTTCTTT.

This chain connects TRBV21-1 to TRBJ1-1. TRBV21-1 counts as a pseudogene. The CDR3 loop spans 11 amino acids. The CDR3 loop reads CASSNPGGAFF. The DNA for the CDR3 is TGTGCCAGCAGCAATCCGGGCGGGGCTTTCTTT.

The chain employs TRBV7-8 and TRBJ2-1; 9 bases agree with TRBD2. This CDR3 region has 16 residues. Trimming cost V 5 bases and J 8 bases; bases outside gene matches: 13. Germline V lookup: CDR1 SGHVS, CDR2 FQNEAQ. The CDR3 reads CASSPHSGGREDEQFF. The DNA for the CDR3 is TGTGCCAGCAGCCCGCATAGCGGGGGCCGAGAGGATGAGCAGTTCTTC.

The chain recombines TRBV29-1 with TRBJ2-3, with D possibly being TRBD2 (5 bases). Trimming cost V 7 bases and J 6 bases, with 14 bases left between them. The CDR3 sequence is 12 residues long. CDR1 is SQVTM and CDR2 is ANQGSEA in the germline V gene. The chain's CDR3 is CSAEGGGDTQYF. DNA for the CDR3: TGCAGCGCCGAGGGCGGTGGGGATACGCAGTATTTT.

J is TRBJ2-1 and V is TRBV7-3, with TRBD2 as a possible D gene (6 bases). Trimming left V 5 bases short and J 8 bases short, with 10 bases between. The germline V gene encodes CDR1 SGHTA and CDR2 FQGTGA. The CDR3 covers 12 residues. The CDR3 region has the DNA TGTGCCAGCAGCCAAGCGGGCGATGAGCAGTTCTTC. Amino acids: CASSQAGDEQFF.

This clone has only one observation. The CDR3 nucleotides are TGTGCCAGTGAGGGACCCCGGCAGGGGGGTGGCGAGACCCAGTACTTC. This codes for CASEGPRQGGGETQYF. This chain links TRBV2 with TRBJ2-5; D perhaps matches TRBD1 (7 bases). CDR1 and CDR2 from the germline V gene are SNHLY and FYNNEI. V lost 9 bases to trimming and J lost 5 bases, with 25 bases between them. This CDR3 region has 16 residues.